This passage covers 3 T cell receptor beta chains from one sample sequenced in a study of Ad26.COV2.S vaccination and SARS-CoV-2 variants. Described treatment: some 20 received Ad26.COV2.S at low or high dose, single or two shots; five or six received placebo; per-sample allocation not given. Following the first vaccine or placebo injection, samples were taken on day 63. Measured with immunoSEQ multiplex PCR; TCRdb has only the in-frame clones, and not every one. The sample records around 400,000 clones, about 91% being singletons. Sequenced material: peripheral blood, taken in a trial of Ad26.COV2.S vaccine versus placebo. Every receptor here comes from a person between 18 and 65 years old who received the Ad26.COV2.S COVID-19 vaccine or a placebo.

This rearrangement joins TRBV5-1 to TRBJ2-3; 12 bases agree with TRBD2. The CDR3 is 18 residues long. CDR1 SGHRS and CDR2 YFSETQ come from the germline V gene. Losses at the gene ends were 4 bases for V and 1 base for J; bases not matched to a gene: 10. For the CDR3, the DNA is TGCGCCAGCAGCGTATCTAGCGGGAGGGTCCCGGGCACAGATACGCAGTATTTT. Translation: CASSVSSGRVPGTDTQYF.

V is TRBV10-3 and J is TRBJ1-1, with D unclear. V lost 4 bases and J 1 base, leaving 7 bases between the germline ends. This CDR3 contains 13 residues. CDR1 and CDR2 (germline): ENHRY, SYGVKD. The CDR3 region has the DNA TGTGCCATCAGTGGCGGGGAGAACACTGAAGCTTTCTTT. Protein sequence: CAISGGENTEAFF.

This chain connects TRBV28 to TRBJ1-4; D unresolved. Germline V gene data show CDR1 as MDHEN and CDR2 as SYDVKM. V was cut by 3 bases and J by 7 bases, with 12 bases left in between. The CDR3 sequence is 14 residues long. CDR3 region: CASSLTIVGEKLFF. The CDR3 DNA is TGTGCCAGCAGTTTGACAATTGTGGGTGAAAAACTGTTTTTT.